Listed below are T cell receptor beta chains from one sample, sequenced in a study of T-cell memory formation after mild COVID-19. One entry per CDR3 protein results from TCRdb running MiXCR on the 5' RACE reads. This sample has about 340,000 distinct CDR3 sequences; under 25% occur once, and the top ten carry roughly an eighth. The sequencing sample was made of PBMCs or a T cell subset sorted from them (not recorded which). The source of these receptors is an adult woman who had mild COVID-19 (a few samples of this study predate the infection). Cell type and time point are not known. The conserved cysteine and the conserved F or W are not part of the CDR3 here. D genes are given only for firm matches. Rows give clone size only sometimes, using once, few, many, or a class for an expanded clone.

V gene | clone size | CDR3 length | D gene | CDR3 protein
TRBV6-5 | few | 11 | - | ASSYSLGYEQF
TRBV29-1 | - | 9 | - | AAGPQETQY
TRBV24-1 | - | 11 | - | AIMRAGDTEAF
TRBV6-5 | - | 13 | - | ASSFGGFLNTEAF
TRBV7-6 | few | 17 | TRBD1 | ASSLEGQGTQFNTGELF
TRBV7-9 | few | 13 | - | ASSLKGRGANVLT
TRBV14 | - | 12 | - | ASSHGLVNTEAF
TRBV3-1 | - | 13 | TRBD1 | ASSQALGQQETQY
TRBV4-3 | - | 15 | - | ASSQDEHSTTVYGYT
TRBV3-1 | - | 13 | TRBD2 | ASTHAGLRGETQY
TRBV4-1 | once | 13 | - | ASSQDSQENTEAF
TRBV7-3 | - | 13 | TRBD1 | ASSPGTGSSREQY
TRBV29-1 | few | 8 | - | SLSADTQY
TRBV18 | - | 15 | - | ASSPPGTLLAKNIQY
TRBV24-1 | - | 11 | - | ATAPGGAYEQY
TRBV10-3 | - | 14 | TRBD2 | AISESSGGRTDTQY
TRBV7-2 | few | 13 | TRBD1 | ASSLESGQGHEQY
TRBV15 | few | 14 | TRBD1 | ATSRDDRGGTDTQY
TRBV29-1 | few | 12 | TRBD2 | SVGGGINTGELF
TRBV20-1 | few | 12 | - | SAPKVGMMETQY
TRBV7-9 | few | 14 | TRBD1 | ASSAEQGAFRQPQH
TRBV27 | - | 11 | TRBD1 | ASRPQGADEAF
TRBV9 | many | 15 | TRBD2 | ASTPRGGASNTGELF
TRBV10-3 | - | 12 | - | AISESKGQETQY
TRBV12-3/TRBV12-4 | - | 15 | TRBD2 | ASSQTSLAGAQREQY
TRBV29-1 | - | 11 | - | SVDFPSGTEAF
TRBV28 | - | 10 | - | ASTPSRDIQY
TRBV5-5 | - | 15 | TRBD2 | ASSSGPTSGPYNEQF
TRBV20-1 | - | 13 | TRBD2 | SAGPGGLSYNEQF
TRBV12-3/TRBV12-4 | - | 10 | TRBD1 | ASSPQGRGYT
TRBV13 | - | 12 | - | ASSLAPANQPQH
TRBV5-1 | - | 17 | TRBD1 | ASSFERTGPPGRANVLT
TRBV29-1 | - | 12 | TRBD1 | SVNPGTGGTEAF
TRBV7-9 | few | 14 | - | ASSFGAVNGYTEAF
TRBV29-1 | few | 10 | TRBD1 | SAYTGGDGYT
TRBV29-1 | - | 10 | - | SVVGAGSEQY
TRBV12-3/TRBV12-4 | - | 15 | TRBD2 | ASRPGLAGGSAGEQF
TRBV12-3/TRBV12-4 | few | 12 | - | ASSSSWGRETQY
TRBV5-1 | few | 11 | - | ASSLASPDTQY
TRBV12-3/TRBV12-4 | - | 14 | TRBD2 | ASSLLAAFSYNEQF
TRBV5-5 | - | 11 | - | ASTWGLTGELF
TRBV6-2/TRBV6-3 | few | 11 | - | ASSMNLNTEAF
TRBV6-5 | - | 11 | - | ASSYRVYNEQF
TRBV24-1 | - | 14 | TRBD2 | ATSKSSGGPNNEQF
TRBV12-3/TRBV12-4 | few | 12 | TRBD1 | ASSLGNRGEKLF
TRBV29-1 | few | 14 | TRBD2 | SVVSLAEDQGDTQY
TRBV18 | - | 13 | TRBD1 | ASSRSGQTTYEQY
TRBV7-9 | - | 11 | - | ASREQGGETQY
TRBV7-2 | once | 10 | - | ASSLGVNIQY
TRBV20-1 | once | 14 | - | SAIPPGPGYPDTQY
TRBV7-9 | once | 12 | - | ASSLETGRRGYT